This T cell receptor beta chain was obtained from a study of T cell responses to AZD1222 COVID-19 vaccine. Study-wide results and caveats: Compared with day 0, the breadth and depth of the Spike-specific TCR repertoire rose significantly after two doses of AZD1222. Most donors were white British, females outnumbered males, and clonal diversity was possibly underestimated.

CDR1 is DFQATT, CDR2 SNEGSKA, per germline (reference sequence). There are 11 residues in the CDR3. Trimming took 6 bases from V and 5 from J, leaving 10 bases between them. As concerns this clone: Its antigen is not identified.

Pooled in the analysis were second doses at about 4 or about 12 weeks. Profiled with immunoSEQ multiplex PCR; TCRdb holds only in-frame clones, not every one. The table records around 140,000 clones, just over 85% of them present only once. This chain connects TRBV20-1 to TRBJ2-5; tentative D call: TRBD2 (5 bases). This TCR derives from an adult who received the AZD1222 COVID-19 vaccine. This material consisted of peripheral blood, taken 28 days after the second AZD1222 dose. The CDR3 loop is CSATRVETQYF. The CDR3, as DNA: TGCAGTGCAACTAGGGTGGAGACCCAGTACTTC.